The clone carrying this TCR beta chain was found once. This specimen comes from a study of blood T cell repertoires in COVID-19. With 1 base removed from V and 2 bases from J, the gap between germline ends came to 11 bases. The length of the CDR3 is 15 residues. Germline V gene data show CDR1 as LGHNA and CDR2 as YNFKEQ. TCRdb keeps only in-frame clones here, not all; method: immunoSEQ multiplex PCR. The sample holds approximately 97,000 clones; around nine tenths are singletons and the top ten take over 2.5%. The chain combines TRBV4-2 with TRBJ2-5; weak D call: TRBD2 (5 bases). The specimen was peripheral blood. This receptor was taken from a middle-aged man with active or convalescent COVID-19. CDR3 nucleotides: TGTGCCAGCAGCCAAGGACTTAGCGTACAAGAGACCCAGTACTTC. Protein sequence: CASSQGLSVQETQYF.